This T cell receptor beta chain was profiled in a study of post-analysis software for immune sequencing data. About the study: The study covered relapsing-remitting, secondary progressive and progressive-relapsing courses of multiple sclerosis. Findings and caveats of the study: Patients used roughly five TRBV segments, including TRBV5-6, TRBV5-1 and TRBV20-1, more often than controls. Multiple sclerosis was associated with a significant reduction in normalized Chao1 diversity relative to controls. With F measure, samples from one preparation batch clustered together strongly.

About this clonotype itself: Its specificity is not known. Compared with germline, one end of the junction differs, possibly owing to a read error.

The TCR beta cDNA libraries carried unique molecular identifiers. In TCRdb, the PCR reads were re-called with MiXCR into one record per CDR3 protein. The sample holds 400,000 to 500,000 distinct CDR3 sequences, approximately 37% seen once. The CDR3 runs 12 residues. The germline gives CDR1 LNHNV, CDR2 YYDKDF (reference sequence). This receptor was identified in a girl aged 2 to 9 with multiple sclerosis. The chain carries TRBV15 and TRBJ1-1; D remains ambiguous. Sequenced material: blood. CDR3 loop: CATSYYRTETFF. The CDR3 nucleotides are TGTGCCACCAGCTATTATCGGACTGAAACTTTCTTT. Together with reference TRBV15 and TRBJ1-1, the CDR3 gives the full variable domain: DAMVIQNPRYQVTQFGKPVTLSCSQTLNHNVMYWYQQKSSQAPKLLFHYYDKDFNNEADTPDNFQSRRPNTSFCFLDIRSPGLGDTAMYLCATSYYRTETFFGQGTRLTVV.